This paragraph covers one TCR beta chain sequence. Its antigen is currently unknown. This sample is part of a study of response to subunit inactivated influenza vaccine. The study, taken as a whole, reports: There was a suggestion from the authors that each seasonal influenza vaccination recruits few new T cells.

The V gene lost 5 bases and the J gene lost 4 bases, with 20 bases spanning the gap. The CDR3 is 16 residues long. Germline lookup yields CDR1 SGHTA and CDR2 FQGNSA. Via MiXCR, TCRdb re-called the RT-PCR reads, giving one row per CDR3 protein. Here the sample spans some 480,000 distinct CDR3 sequences, 9.5% to 13% being singletons. Sequenced material: PBMCs from blood, taken 45 days after vaccination. The sequence derives from a man aged 45 to 65 who received an inactivated influenza vaccine. J is TRBJ2-5 and V is TRBV7-2; D may correspond to TRBD1 or TRBD2 (5 bases each). DNA for the CDR3: TGTGCCAGCAGCCTTAAGGGGAGCCTAACAAGAGAGACCCAGTACTTC. Amino acid sequence: CASSLKGSLTRETQYF. Based on the CDR3 plus reference TRBV7-2 and TRBJ2-5, the full variable domain is GAGVSQSPSNKVTEKGKDVELRCDPISGHTALYWYRQSLGQGLEFLIYFQGNSAPDKSGLPSDRFSAERTGGSVSTLTIQRTQQEDSAVYLCASSLKGSLTRETQYFGPGTRLLVL.